This T cell receptor (beta chain) was captured by sequencing in a study of blood T cell repertoires in COVID-19. On the study more broadly: Samples representing acute and convalescent COVID-19 were sourced from the United States, Italy and Spain. PBMCs, B-cell-depleted T cells, or T cells provided the cDNA or gDNA that made up the material.

The trim removed 6 bases at V and 5 bases at J, leaving 4 bases unmatched. The CDR3 is 15 residues long. Germline lookup yields CDR1 LGHDT and CDR2 YNNKEL (reference sequence). Per the original data handling: Estimates of nucleated cell counts were drawn from the amplification of reference gene primers. Assay: immunoSEQ multiplex PCR; the TCRdb copy retains only in-frame clones and omits some. D and trimming come from the DNA, and the V and J calls and clone size come from that table. The sample shows approximately 100,000 clones, 75% to 90% of them seen only once. Input material: peripheral blood. This chain links TRBV3-1 (or the pseudogene TRBV3-2) with TRBJ2-5, with 15 nucleotides matching TRBD2. The sequence was obtained from a human donor in a cohort sampled during active COVID-19. In DNA, the CDR3 is TGTGCCAGCAGACCAGGACTAGCGGGAGGGGAGACCCAGTACTTC. Its translation is CASRPGLAGGETQYF.